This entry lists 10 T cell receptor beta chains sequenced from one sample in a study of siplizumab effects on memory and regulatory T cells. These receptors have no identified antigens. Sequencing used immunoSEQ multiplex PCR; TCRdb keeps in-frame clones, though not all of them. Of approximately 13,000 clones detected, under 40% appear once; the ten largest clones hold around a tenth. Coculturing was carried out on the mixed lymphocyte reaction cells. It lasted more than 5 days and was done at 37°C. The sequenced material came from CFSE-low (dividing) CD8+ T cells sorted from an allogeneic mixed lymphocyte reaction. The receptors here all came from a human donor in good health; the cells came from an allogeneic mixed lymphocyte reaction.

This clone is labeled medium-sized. CDR3 coding DNA: TGTGCCAGCAGTACCCCAGACGGAACCTACGAGCAGTACTTC. Translated: CASSTPDGTYEQYF. The chain links TRBV2 to TRBJ2-7; the D is unclear. Germline loops: CDR1 SNHLY, CDR2 FYNNEI. CDR3 length: 14 residues. V was shortened by 5 bases and J by 2 bases, with 13 bases between the two germline ends.

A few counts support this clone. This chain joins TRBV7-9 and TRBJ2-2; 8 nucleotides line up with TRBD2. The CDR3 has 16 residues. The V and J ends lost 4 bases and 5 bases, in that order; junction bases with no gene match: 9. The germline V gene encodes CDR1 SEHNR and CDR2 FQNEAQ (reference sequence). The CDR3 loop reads CASSSQGTRLTGELFF. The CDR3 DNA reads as TGTGCCAGCAGCTCGCAAGGGACTAGATTAACCGGGGAGCTGTTTTTT. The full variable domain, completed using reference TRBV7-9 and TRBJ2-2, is DTGVSQNPRHKITKRGQNVTFRCDPISEHNRLYWYRQTLGQGPEFLTYFQNEAQLEKSRLLSDRFSAERPKGSFSTLEIQRTEQGDSAMYLCASSSQGTRLTGELFFGEGSRLTVL.

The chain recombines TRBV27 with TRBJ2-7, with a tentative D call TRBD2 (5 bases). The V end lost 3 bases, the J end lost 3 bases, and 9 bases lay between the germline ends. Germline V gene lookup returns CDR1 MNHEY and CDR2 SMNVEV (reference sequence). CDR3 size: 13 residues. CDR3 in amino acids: CASSFGLFYEQYF. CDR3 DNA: TGTGCCAGCAGTTTCGGACTCTTCTACGAGCAGTACTTC.

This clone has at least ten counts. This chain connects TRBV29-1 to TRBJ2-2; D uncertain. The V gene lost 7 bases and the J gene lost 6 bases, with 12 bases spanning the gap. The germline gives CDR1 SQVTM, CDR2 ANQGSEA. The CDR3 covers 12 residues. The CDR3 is CSAVAGAGELFF. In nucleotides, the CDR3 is TGCAGCGCAGTAGCTGGGGCCGGGGAGCTGTTTTTT.

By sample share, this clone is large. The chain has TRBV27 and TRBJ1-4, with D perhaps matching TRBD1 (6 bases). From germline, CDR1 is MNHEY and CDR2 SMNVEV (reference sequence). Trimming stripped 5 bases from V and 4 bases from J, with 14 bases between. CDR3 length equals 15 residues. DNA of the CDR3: TGTGCCAGCAGTCAAACGACAGGTGGTAATGAAAAACTGTTTTTT. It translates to CASSQTTGGNEKLFF.

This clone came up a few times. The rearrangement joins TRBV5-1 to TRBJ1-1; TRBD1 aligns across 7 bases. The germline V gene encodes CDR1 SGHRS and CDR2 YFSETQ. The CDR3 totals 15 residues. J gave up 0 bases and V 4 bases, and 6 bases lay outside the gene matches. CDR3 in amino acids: CASSPLQGMNTEAFF. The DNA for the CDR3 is TGCGCCAGCAGCCCATTACAGGGGATGAACACTGAAGCTTTCTTT.

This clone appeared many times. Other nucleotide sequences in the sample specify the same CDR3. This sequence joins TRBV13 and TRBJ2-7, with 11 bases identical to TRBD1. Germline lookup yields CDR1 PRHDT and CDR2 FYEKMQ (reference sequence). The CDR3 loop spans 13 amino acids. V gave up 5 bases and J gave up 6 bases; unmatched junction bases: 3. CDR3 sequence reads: CASSAGTGGEQYF. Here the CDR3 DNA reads TGTGCCAGCAGCGCCGGGACAGGGGGCGAGCAGTACTTC.

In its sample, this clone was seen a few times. Written as DNA, the CDR3 is TGTGCCAGCCCTAGCGGGAGACGTTACACCGGGGAGCTGTTTTTT. It yields the protein CASPSGRRYTGELFF. The chain recombines TRBV6-4 with TRBJ2-2; TRBD2 agrees at 10 bases. After removal of 8 bases from V and 3 bases from J, the junction contained 6 bases not matched to a gene. The germline gives CDR1 MRHNA, CDR2 SNTAGT. The CDR3 is 15 residues long.

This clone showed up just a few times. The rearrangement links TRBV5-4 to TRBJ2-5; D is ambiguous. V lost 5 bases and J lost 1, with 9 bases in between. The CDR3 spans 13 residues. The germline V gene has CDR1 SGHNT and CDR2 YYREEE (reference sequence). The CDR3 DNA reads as TGTGCCAGCAGAAATGGCCTCCAAGAGACCCAGTACTTC. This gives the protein CASRNGLQETQYF.

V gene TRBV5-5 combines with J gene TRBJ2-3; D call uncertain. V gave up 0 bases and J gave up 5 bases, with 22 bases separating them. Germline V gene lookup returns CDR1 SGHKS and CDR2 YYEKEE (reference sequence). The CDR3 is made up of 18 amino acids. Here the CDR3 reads CASSLAWLGDPAGDTQYF. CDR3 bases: TGTGCCAGCAGCTTGGCCTGGCTGGGTGACCCCGCAGGAGATACGCAGTATTTT.